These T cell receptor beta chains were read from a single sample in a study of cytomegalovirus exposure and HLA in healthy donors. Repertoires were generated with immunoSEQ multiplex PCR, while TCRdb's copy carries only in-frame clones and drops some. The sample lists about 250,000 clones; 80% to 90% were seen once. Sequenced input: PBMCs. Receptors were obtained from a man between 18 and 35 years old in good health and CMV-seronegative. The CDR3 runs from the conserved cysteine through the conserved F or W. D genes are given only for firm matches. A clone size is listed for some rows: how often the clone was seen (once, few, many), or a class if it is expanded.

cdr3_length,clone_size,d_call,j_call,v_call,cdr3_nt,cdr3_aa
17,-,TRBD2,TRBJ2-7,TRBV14,TGTGCCAGCAGCCATCATGGACCGGGACTAGCGGGAGGCGAGCAGTACTTC,CASSHHGPGLAGGEQYF
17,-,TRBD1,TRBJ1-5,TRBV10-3,TGTGCCATCAGTGGCCATATTCCGGGACAGGGGGGTCAGCCCCAGCATTTT,CAISGHIPGQGGQPQHF
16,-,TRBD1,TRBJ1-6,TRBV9,TGTGCCTCGGGACAGGGTTTGGGTGGAAGTAATTCACCCCTCCACTTT,CASGQGLGGSNSPLHF
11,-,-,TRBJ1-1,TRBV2,TGTGCCAGCAGGCCTACAGGTCGCGCTTTCTTT,CASRPTGRAFF
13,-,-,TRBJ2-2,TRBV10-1,TGCGCCAGCAGTGAGGAAAGCTCCGGGGAGCTGTTTTTT,CASSEESSGELFF
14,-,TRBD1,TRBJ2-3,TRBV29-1,TGCAGCGTTGATTCGACAGGGGGAACAGATACGCAGTATTTT,CSVDSTGGTDTQYF
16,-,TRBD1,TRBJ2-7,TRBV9,TGTGCCAGCACTGTAACCGGGACAGGGGGCACCTACGAGCAGTACTTC,CASTVTGTGGTYEQYF
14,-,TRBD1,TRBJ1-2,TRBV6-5,TGTGCCAGCAGCTCGGGACAGCATACTTATGGCTACACCTTC,CASSSGQHTYGYTF
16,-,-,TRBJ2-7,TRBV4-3,TGCGCCAGCATCTCACAATCCGGGTTAAGCTCCTACGAGCAGTACTTC,CASISQSGLSSYEQYF
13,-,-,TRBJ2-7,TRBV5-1,TGCGCCAGCAGCACCTACCAGGGGATCGAGCAGTACTTC,CASSTYQGIEQYF
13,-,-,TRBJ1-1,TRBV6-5,TGTGCCAGCAGTTACTTCGGAGACACTGAAGCTTTCTTT,CASSYFGDTEAFF
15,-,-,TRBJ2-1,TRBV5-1,TGCGCCACCTCTCAAGGACAGACAACTTACAATGAGCAGTTCTTC,CATSQGQTTYNEQFF
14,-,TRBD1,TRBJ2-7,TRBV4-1,TGCGCCAGCAGCCAACGAACAGGGGACTACGAGCAGTACTTC,CASSQRTGDYEQYF
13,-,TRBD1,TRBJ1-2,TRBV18,TGTGCCAGCTCACCAGAGACAGGGGGTGGCTACACCTTC,CASSPETGGGYTF
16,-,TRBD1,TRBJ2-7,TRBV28,TGTGCCAGCAGCCTACGGGCCGGGACAGCTTCCTACGAGCAGTACTTC,CASSLRAGTASYEQYF
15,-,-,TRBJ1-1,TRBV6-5,TGTGCCAGCAGTTACGGGTTGGGCAGGAACACTGAAGCTTTCTTT,CASSYGLGRNTEAFF
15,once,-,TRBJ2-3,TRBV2,TGTGCCAGCAGTGTCTTTCAGTCTCCCCCAGATACGCAGTATTTT,CASSVFQSPPDTQYF
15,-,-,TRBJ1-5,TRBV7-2,TGTGCCAGCAGCTTAGAGGGGTACTCAGGGCAGCCCCAGCATTTT,CASSLEGYSGQPQHF
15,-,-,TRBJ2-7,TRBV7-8,TGTGCCAGCAGCTTATGGCGGGTGGGAACGAGGGAGCAGTACTTC,CASSLWRVGTREQYF
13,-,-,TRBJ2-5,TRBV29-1,TGCAGCGTTGACCCCGGTTTGCAAGAGACCCAGTACTTC,CSVDPGLQETQYF
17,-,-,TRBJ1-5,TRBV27,TGTGCCAGCAGTCTAACAGCCCTGGGGGCTGGGAATCAGCCCCAGCATTTT,CASSLTALGAGNQPQHF
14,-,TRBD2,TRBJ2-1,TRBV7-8,TGTGCCAGCAGCTTCTTGGCGGGGGGGAATGAGCAGTTCTTC,CASSFLAGGNEQFF
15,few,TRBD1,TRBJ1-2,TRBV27,TGTGCCAGCACCCCCACCACCGGACAGGTCCCCGGCTACACCTTC,CASTPTTGQVPGYTF
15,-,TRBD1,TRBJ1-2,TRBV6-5,TGTGCCAGCAGTCTTCGGACAGGGGGCAACTATGGCTACACCTTC,CASSLRTGGNYGYTF
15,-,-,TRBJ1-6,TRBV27,TGTGCCAGCAGTACAGAGGGGGCCTATAATTCACCCCTCCACTTT,CASSTEGAYNSPLHF
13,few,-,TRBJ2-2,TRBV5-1,TGCGCCAGCAGCTACACCGTACCCGGGGAGCTGTTTTTT,CASSYTVPGELFF
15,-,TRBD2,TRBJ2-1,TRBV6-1,TGTGCCAGCACTCCCCTCTTTAGCGGGAGCTATGAGCAGTTCTTC,CASTPLFSGSYEQFF
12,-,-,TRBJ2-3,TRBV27,TGTGCCGTGCGGGTGGCCACAGATACGCAGTATTTT,CAVRVATDTQYF
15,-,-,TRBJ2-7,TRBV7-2,TGTGCCAGCAGCTTGGGGCCAGGGATCTCCTACGAGCAGTACTTC,CASSLGPGISYEQYF
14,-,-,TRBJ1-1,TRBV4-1,TGCGCCAGCAACTCCAGGGTAAGAGACACTGAAGCTTTCTTT,CASNSRVRDTEAFF
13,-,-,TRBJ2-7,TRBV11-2,TGTGCCAGCAGCTTAAACAACCCCCGCGAGCAGTACTTC,CASSLNNPREQYF
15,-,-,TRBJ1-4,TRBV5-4,TGTGCCAGCAGTATCCGCCGGGAGCAGGGTGAAAAACTGTTTTTT,CASSIRREQGEKLFF
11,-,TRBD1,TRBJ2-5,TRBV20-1,TGCAGTGCTGGACAGGGAGAGACCCAGTACTTC,CSAGQGETQYF
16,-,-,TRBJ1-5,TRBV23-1,TGCGCCAGCAGCCCGGGGAGAGTAAGGGGGAATCAGCCCCAGCATTTT,CASSPGRVRGNQPQHF
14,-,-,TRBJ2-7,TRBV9,TGTGCCAGCAGCGTCAGAGGTGATACCTACGAGCAGTACTTC,CASSVRGDTYEQYF
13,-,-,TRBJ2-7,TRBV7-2,TGTGCCAGCAGCCTAGGGACTTTGGGCGAGCAGTACTTC,CASSLGTLGEQYF
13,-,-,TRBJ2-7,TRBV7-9,TGTGCCAGCAGCAAAACGGAGATGAGGGAGCAGTACTTC,CASSKTEMREQYF
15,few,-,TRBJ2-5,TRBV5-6,TGTGCCAGCAGCAAACGGGGTCAAGGATTGGAGACCCAGTACTTC,CASSKRGQGLETQYF
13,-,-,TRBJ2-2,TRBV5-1,TGCGCCAGCAGCTTGCAGAACACCGGGGAGCTGTTTTTT,CASSLQNTGELFF
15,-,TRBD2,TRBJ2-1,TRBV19,TGTGCCAGTAGTATTACTAGCGGGTTATACAATGAGCAGTTCTTC,CASSITSGLYNEQFF
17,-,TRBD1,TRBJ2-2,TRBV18,TGTGCCAGCTCACTGTACTCGGGACAGGGGAACACCGGGGAGCTGTTTTTT,CASSLYSGQGNTGELFF
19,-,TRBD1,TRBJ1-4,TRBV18,TGTGCCAGCTCACCGCTTGACAGGGGAGTTTTGGCAACTAATGAAAAACTGTTTTTT,CASSPLDRGVLATNEKLFF
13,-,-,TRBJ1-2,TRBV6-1,TGTGCCAGTCGAACGGGGGGGAAAGATGGCTACACCTTC,CASRTGGKDGYTF
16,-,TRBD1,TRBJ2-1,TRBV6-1,TGTGCCAGCAGTGGACAGGGGATTAGCTCCTACAATGAGCAGTTCTTC,CASSGQGISSYNEQFF
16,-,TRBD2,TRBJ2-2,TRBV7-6,TGTGCCAACGATAGCGGGGGGCCGACGAACACCGGGGAGCTGTTTTTT,CANDSGGPTNTGELFF
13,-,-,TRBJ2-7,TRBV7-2,TGTGCCAGCGGATCGAAGCGGGCCTACGAGCAGTACTTC,CASGSKRAYEQYF
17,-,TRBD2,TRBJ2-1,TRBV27,TGTGCCAGCAGCGCGGGGTTGACTAGCGGGAGTATAGGTGAGCAGTTCTTC,CASSAGLTSGSIGEQFF
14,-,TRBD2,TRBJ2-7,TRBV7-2,TGTGCCAGCAGCCCGGGACTAGCGGACTACGAGCAGTACTTC,CASSPGLADYEQYF
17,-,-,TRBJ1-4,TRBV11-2,TGTGCCAGCAGCTTAGTCGTCGGTTGGGGACAACCTGAAAAACTGTTTTTT,CASSLVVGWGQPEKLFF
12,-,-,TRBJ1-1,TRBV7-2,TGTGCCAGCAGCTTACAGGGGCCCGAAGCTTTCTTT,CASSLQGPEAFF